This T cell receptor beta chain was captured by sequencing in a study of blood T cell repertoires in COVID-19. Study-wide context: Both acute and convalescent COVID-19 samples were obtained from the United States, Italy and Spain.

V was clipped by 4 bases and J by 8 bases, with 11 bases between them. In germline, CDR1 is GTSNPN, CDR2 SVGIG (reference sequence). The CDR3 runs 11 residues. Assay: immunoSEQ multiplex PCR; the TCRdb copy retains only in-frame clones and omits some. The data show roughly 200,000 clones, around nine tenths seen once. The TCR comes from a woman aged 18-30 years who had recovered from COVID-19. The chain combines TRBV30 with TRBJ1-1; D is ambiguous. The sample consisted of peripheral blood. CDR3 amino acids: CAWTDFGEAFF. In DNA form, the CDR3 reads TGTGCCTGGACCGACTTCGGGGAAGCTTTCTTT.